The 17 T cell receptor beta chains in this list originate from one sample, sequenced in a study of OX40 agonist ivuxolimab in advanced cancers. Clones were read by immunoSEQ multiplex PCR, and TCRdb kept only the in-frame ones, dropping some. Among roughly 80,000 clones listed, around nine tenths were seen once. The specimen comprised CD4+ or CD8+ T cells sorted from blood, sampled in a trial of the OX40 agonist ivuxolimab. Every receptor here comes from an adult with an advanced solid tumor such as melanoma, head and neck, liver or kidney cancer.

This clone was seen more than once but under ten times. This chain links TRBV19 with TRBJ1-2; no firm D call. CDR3 length: 15 amino acids. V was pared by 2 bases and J by 4 bases, with 14 bases between. CDR1 and CDR2 (germline): LNHDA, SQIVND (reference sequence). The CDR3 loop reads CASSIQDREVYGYTF. CDR3 bases: TGTGCCAGTAGTATACAGGATCGCGAGGTCTATGGCTACACCTTC.

The chain recombines TRBV11-2 with TRBJ2-1; 8 bases are shared with TRBD2. CDR3 length: 13 residues. CDR1 is SGHAT and CDR2 is FQNNGV in the germline V gene. J lost 10 bases, V lost 7 bases, and 9 bases had no gene match. CDR3 in amino acids: CASIPGGVGEQFF. CDR3 DNA sequence: TGTGCCAGCATCCCCGGGGGGGTAGGCGAGCAGTTCTTC.

The chain uses TRBV9 and TRBJ1-1, with unresolved D. Trimming shortened V by 3 bases and J by 0 bases, and 12 bases separated the two germline ends. CDR1 SGDLS and CDR2 YYNGEE come from the germline V gene. CDR3 length: 15 amino acids. CDR3 amino acids: CASSGEKPLNTEAFF. The CDR3 nucleotides are TGTGCCAGCAGCGGGGAGAAGCCCTTGAACACTGAAGCTTTCTTT.

The chain combines TRBV4-2 with TRBJ1-1, with D tentatively TRBD1 (5 bases). Trimming left V 0 bases short and J 1 base short, with 24 bases between. The CDR3 length is 20 residues. CDR1 LGHNA and CDR2 YNFKEQ come from the germline V gene. CDR3: CASSQDSIARAGTANTEAFF. CDR3 in DNA: TGTGCCAGCAGCCAAGACTCGATAGCTCGCGCCGGGACGGCGAACACTGAAGCTTTCTTT.

This clone was seen a single time. The V call is TRBV6-5, the J call TRBJ2-2; either TRBD1 or TRBD2 may fit D (6 bases each). Trimming took off 6 bases at V and 7 bases at J, with 18 bases between the two ends. Germline V gene lookup returns CDR1 MNHEY and CDR2 SVGAGI. The CDR3 is 15 amino acids. The DNA of the CDR3 is TGTGCCAGCAGCTCCGGACAGACTAGACTCGGGGAGCTGTTTTTT. As protein: CASSSGQTRLGELFF.

The chain employs TRBV7-9 and TRBJ1-1; the match to TRBD1 covers 11 bases. V lost 1 base, J lost 3 bases, and 1 base stayed unmatched. There are 15 residues in the CDR3. The germline CDR1 and CDR2 sequences are SEHNR and FQNEAQ (reference sequence). CDR3 in amino acids: CASSLGGQGDTEAFF. The CDR3 DNA sequence: TGTGCCAGCAGCTTAGGGGGACAGGGGGACACTGAAGCTTTCTTT.

The chain carries TRBV5-1 and TRBJ2-1; D is possibly TRBD1 (5 bases). The CDR3 consists of 19 residues. V lost 4 bases, J lost 0 bases, and 23 bases lay in between. In germline, CDR1 is SGHRS, CDR2 YFSETQ. The CDR3 loop reads CASSPRRQGTFTSYNEQFF. CDR3 in DNA: TGCGCCAGCAGCCCGCGGCGGCAGGGCACATTTACCTCCTACAATGAGCAGTTCTTC.

CDR3 sequence: CASSQDAVGIYGYTF. DNA of the CDR3: TGCGCCAGCAGCCAAGACGCGGTTGGTATTTATGGCTACACCTTC. The chain joins TRBV4-3 to TRBJ1-2, with D unresolved. Trimming took off 0 bases at V and 5 bases at J, with 13 bases between the two ends. This CDR3 is built from 15 residues. The germline gives CDR1 LGHNA, CDR2 YSLEER.

The V call is TRBV6-6, the J call TRBJ2-2, with 9 bases fitting TRBD2. Germline CDR1 MNHNY, CDR2 SVGAGI (reference sequence). The length of the CDR3 is 15 residues. J lost 6 bases, V lost 2 bases, and 4 bases had no gene match. CDR3 DNA: TGTGCCAGCAGTTACCTCTTAGCGGGAGCCGGGGAGCTGTTTTTT. This sequence encodes CASSYLLAGAGELFF.

V is TRBV6-5 and J is TRBJ2-5; D remains ambiguous. The CDR3 sequence is 11 residues long. The V end was cut by 7 bases, the J end by 1 base, with 4 bases between. Per the germline V gene, CDR1 is MNHEY and CDR2 is SVGAGI. CDR3 DNA: TGTGCCAGCACCTCCCAAGAGACCCAGTACTTC. It encodes CASTSQETQYF.

The chain couples TRBV7-9 to TRBJ2-3; 10 nucleotides match TRBD2. The germline V gene has CDR1 SEHNR and CDR2 FQNEAQ (reference sequence). Losses at the gene ends were 1 base for V and 5 bases for J; bases not matched to a gene: 6. The CDR3 is 16 residues long. In DNA form, the CDR3 reads TGTGCCAGCAGCTTAGTCCGGACTAGCGGAAGAGATACGCAGTATTTT. Translation: CASSLVRTSGRDTQYF.

V and J are TRBV5-6 and TRBJ2-7; TRBD2 aligns across 10 bases. The CDR3 totals 17 residues. Germline trimming cut 4 bases from V and 6 bases from J; bases unmatched to any gene: 16. Germline loops: CDR1 SGHDT, CDR2 YYEEEE. In DNA, the CDR3 is TGTGCCAGCAGCCAACTAGGGGCAGCGGGGGGGCCGCTCGAGCAGTACTTC. It specifies CASSQLGAAGGPLEQYF.

The rearrangement links TRBV5-1 to TRBJ2-5; the match to TRBD1 covers 10 bases. The CDR3 has 13 amino acids. V trimming: 4 bases; J trimming: 4 bases; junction bases outside the gene matches: 1. Germline V gene sequence: CDR1 SGHRS, CDR2 YFSETQ. The CDR3 sequence is CASSRQGAETQYF. In nucleotides, the CDR3 is TGCGCCAGCAGCAGACAGGGGGCAGAGACCCAGTACTTC.

This clone was picked up one time. This rearrangement joins TRBV1 to TRBJ2-5; the D call in the table, TRBD2, was not verified against the DNA. TRBV1 is an annotated pseudogene. The CDR3 has 20 amino acids. CDR3 residues: CTSSHTLRREGRSVGGTQYF. The CDR3 bases are TGCACCAGCAGCCATACCCTGAGGCGGGAGGGCCGAAGTGTGGGGGGGACCCAGTACTTC.

This clone has a single count. The chain carries TRBV5-8 and TRBJ2-7; tentative D call: TRBD2 (6 bases). Between the trimmed V and J ends, which lost 0 bases and 2 bases, there was a span of 9 bases. The CDR3 loop spans 14 amino acids. Germline V gene sequence: CDR1 SGHTS, CDR2 YDEGEE. Written as DNA, the CDR3 is TGTGCCAGCAGCTTGGGGCGGGGCCCCTACGAGCAGTACTTC. It encodes CASSLGRGPYEQYF.

The chain has TRBV28 and TRBJ2-5; TRBD2 is a possible D gene (7 bases). From germline, CDR1 is MDHEN and CDR2 SYDVKM. The CDR3 has 18 amino acids. V was clipped by 3 bases and J by 0 bases, with 20 bases between them. CDR3 DNA sequence: TGTGCCAGCAGTTTCCCCACCCGGGGGGCGGGTCACCAAGAGACCCAGTACTTC. Its protein is CASSFPTRGAGHQETQYF.

The genes are TRBV19 and TRBJ2-5; TRBD2 agrees at 7 bases. Trimming at V came to 4 bases and at J to 11 bases, leaving 16 bases not matched to a gene. CDR1 and CDR2 from the germline V gene are LNHDA and SQIVND (reference sequence). CDR3 size: 15 residues. The CDR3 region has the DNA TGTGCCAGTAGTACGATTGACGCCGGGGAGGGAGAGCAGTACTTC. Encoded protein: CASSTIDAGEGEQYF.